These 17 T cell receptor beta chains came from one sample sequenced in a study of siplizumab effects on memory and regulatory T cells. Produced via immunoSEQ multiplex PCR; TCRdb's table is partial and in-frame only. This sample has about 40,000 clones, with about 90% found just once. Sequencing used naive CD4+ T cells sorted from blood. These receptors came from a human donor in good health.

The DNA for the CDR3 is TGCGCCAGCAGTCAAAAGGAGCCCCCCCCCAACACCACAGAGACCCAGTACTTC. This encodes CASSQKEPPPNTTETQYF. The rearrangement joins TRBV23-1 to TRBJ2-5; unclear D gene. TRBV23-1 is assigned to the ORF class and has an uncertain function. V was trimmed by 2 bases and J by 4 bases, leaving 23 bases between them. CDR3 length: 18 amino acids.

This clone was seen just once. V is TRBV4-2 and J is TRBJ2-2; no reliable D call. Germline CDR1 is LGHNA and CDR2 is YNFKEQ. V dropped 1 base and J dropped 6 bases, with 15 bases sitting between them. There are 16 residues in the CDR3. CDR3 nucleotides: TGTGCCAGCAGCCAAGTCGGACGAACCTCGGCCGGGGAGCTGTTTTTT. Its translation is CASSQVGRTSAGELFF.

This clone was seen a single time. This chain joins TRBV11-1 and TRBJ2-1; TRBD2 matches 13 bases. The V gene's germline CDR1 is SGHAT and CDR2 FQDESV (reference sequence). CDR3 length: 14 amino acids. Trimming took 5 bases from V and 9 from J; bases not matched to a gene: 4. The CDR3 sequence: CASSMGLAGSEQFF. DNA for the CDR3: TGTGCCAGCAGCATGGGACTAGCGGGAAGTGAGCAGTTCTTC.

J is TRBJ1-1 and V is TRBV11-3; 9 nucleotides match TRBD1. The V gene's germline CDR1 is SGHNT and CDR2 YENEEA. CDR3 length: 15 amino acids. V shed 5 bases, J shed 10 bases, and the junction held 14 bases outside the gene matches. This chain's CDR3 is CASSEQGAQNEGAFF. CDR3 nucleotide sequence: TGTGCCAGCAGCGAACAGGGGGCCCAAAACGAGGGAGCTTTCTTT.

This chain joins TRBV7-3 and TRBJ2-7; 11 positions agree with TRBD1. Germline lookup yields CDR1 SGHTA and CDR2 FQGTGA. The V gene end was trimmed by 0 bases and the J gene end by 6 bases; junction bases not matched to a gene: 7. The length of the CDR3 is 16 residues. The CDR3 sequence: CASSLTGGQGAGEQYF. In nucleotides, the CDR3 is TGTGCCAGCAGCTTAACCGGCGGACAGGGGGCAGGCGAGCAGTACTTC.

The chain combines TRBV5-1 with TRBJ1-2, with 7 bases matching TRBD1. The CDR3 has 17 amino acids. V lost 1 base and J lost 4; bases outside the gene matches: 13. The V gene's germline CDR1 is SGHRS and CDR2 YFSETQ. The CDR3 DNA sequence: TGCGCCAGCAGCTTGTTCTTCCGAACAGGGGACCCCTATGGCTACACCTTC. It is translated as CASSLFFRTGDPYGYTF. Complete variable domain (other parts from reference TRBV5-1 and TRBJ1-2): KAGVTQTPRYLIKTRGQQVTLSCSPISGHRSVSWYQQTPGQGLQFLFEYFSETQRNKGNFPGRFSGRQFSNSRSEMNVSTLELGDSALYLCASSLFFRTGDPYGYTFGSGTRLTVV.

The CDR3 nucleotides are TGTGCCAGCAGTGTAGAAGGGGGAGCTAATGAAAAACTGTTTTTT. It specifies CASSVEGGANEKLFF. The chain carries TRBV2 and TRBJ1-4, with D maybe TRBD1 (6 bases). Germline CDR1 reads SNHLY; CDR2 reads FYNNEI. Deletions cut 4 bases from V and 3 bases from J, with 12 bases between. This CDR3 is 15 amino acids long. Together with reference TRBV2 and TRBJ1-4, the CDR3 gives the full variable domain: EPEVTQTPSHQVTQMGQEVILRCVPISNHLYFYWYRQILGQKVEFLVSFYNNEISEKSEIFDDQFSVERPDGSNFTLKIRSTKLEDSAMYFCASSVEGGANEKLFFGSGTQLSVL.

CDR3 in DNA: TGTGCCAGTACTACAACCGGGACAGAGAACTACGAGCAGTACTTC. This sequence encodes CASTTTGTENYEQYF. The V call is TRBV19, the J call TRBJ2-7; TRBD1 agrees at 7 bases. The junction had 12 bases not matched to a gene; V was cut back by 7 bases and J by 3 bases. CDR1 and CDR2 (germline): LNHDA, SQIVND (reference sequence). There are 15 residues in the CDR3. The complete variable domain, with remaining parts taken from reference TRBV19 and TRBJ2-7, reads DGGITQSPKYLFRKEGQNVTLSCEQNLNHDAMYWYRQDPGQGLRLIYYSQIVNDFQKGDIAEGYSVSREKKESFPLTVTSAQKNPTAFYLCASTTTGTENYEQYFGPGTRLTVT.

The CDR3 DNA reads as TGTGCCAGCAGTTACTCTGGTGACAGCACGCGCGAGACCCAGTACTTC. This codes for CASSYSGDSTRETQYF. The chain employs TRBV6-6 and TRBJ2-5, with D perhaps TRBD1 (5 bases). The CDR3 is 16 amino acids. V lost 0 bases to trimming and J lost 5 bases, with 16 bases between them. CDR1 and CDR2 (germline): MNHNY, SVGAGI (reference sequence).

This clone was seen only a few times. The CDR3 loop is CASSSGLIPWAFF. DNA of the CDR3: TGCGCCAGCAGTTCGGGCCTGATCCCGTGGGCTTTCTTT. The chain is built from TRBV5-1 and TRBJ1-1; unclear D gene. The CDR3 totals 13 residues. Germline CDR1 is SGHRS and CDR2 is YFSETQ. With 5 bases removed from V and 11 bases from J, the gap between germline ends came to 19 bases.

CDR3 nucleotide sequence: TGTGCCAGCAGCTTAGCAGAGACCCAGTACTTC. This codes for CASSLAETQYF. V gene TRBV7-2 combines with J gene TRBJ2-5; D is unclear. V was pared by 0 bases and J by 4 bases, with 0 bases between. The germline V gene encodes CDR1 SGHTA and CDR2 FQGNSA. The CDR3 extends over 11 amino acids.

The CDR3, as DNA: TGTGCCAGCTCACCACAGCGGGAGGGCAATGAGCAGTTCTTC. It is translated as CASSPQREGNEQFF. The chain has TRBV18 and TRBJ2-1; 10 bases fit TRBD2. This CDR3 is 14 amino acids long. CDR1 and CDR2 (germline): KGHSH, LQKENI. J lost 6 bases, V lost 1 base, and 0 bases had no gene match.

This chain joins TRBV27 and TRBJ2-1; D is unclear. The CDR3 length is 16 residues. The ends were cut back, 2 bases at V and 0 bases at J, with 11 bases in the middle. Germline-derived CDR1 and CDR2 are MNHEY and SMNVEV (reference sequence). CDR3 DNA sequence: TGTGCCAGCAGTTTACGACCCCTAAGCTCCTACAATGAGCAGTTCTTC. This codes for CASSLRPLSSYNEQFF.

This clone was seen only a few times. V and J are TRBV5-1 and TRBJ1-2; D is possibly TRBD1 (6 bases). Germline V gene sequence: CDR1 SGHRS, CDR2 YFSETQ. The CDR3 is 14 residues long. Deletions cut 3 bases from V and 0 bases from J, with 9 bases between. The CDR3 protein is CASSWGGSNYGYTF. The CDR3 bases are TGCGCCAGCAGCTGGGGGGGCTCTAACTATGGCTACACCTTC. The full variable domain, rest sourced from reference TRBV5-1 and TRBJ1-2, is KAGVTQTPRYLIKTRGQQVTLSCSPISGHRSVSWYQQTPGQGLQFLFEYFSETQRNKGNFPGRFSGRQFSNSRSEMNVSTLELGDSALYLCASSWGGSNYGYTFGSGTRLTVV.

This clone has only one observation. The rearrangement links TRBV5-1 to TRBJ2-1; 13 bases are a match to TRBD2. Germline trimming cut 5 bases from V and 5 bases from J; bases unmatched to any gene: 28. The CDR3 has 23 amino acids. Germline V gene lookup returns CDR1 SGHRS and CDR2 YFSETQ. CDR3 sequence: CASRYGTGLTSGRAQGSHNEQFF. In nucleotides, the CDR3 is TGCGCCAGCAGATACGGGACAGGGTTAACTAGCGGGAGGGCTCAAGGGTCCCACAATGAGCAGTTCTTC. Together with reference TRBV5-1 and TRBJ2-1, the CDR3 gives the full variable domain: KAGVTQTPRYLIKTRGQQVTLSCSPISGHRSVSWYQQTPGQGLQFLFEYFSETQRNKGNFPGRFSGRQFSNSRSEMNVSTLELGDSALYLCASRYGTGLTSGRAQGSHNEQFFGPGTRLTVL.

The V and J genes are TRBV7-9 and TRBJ2-2; no clear D gene. Germline-derived CDR1 and CDR2 are SEHNR and FQNEAQ (reference sequence). V was trimmed by 5 bases and J by 2 bases, leaving 12 bases between them. The CDR3 loop spans 15 amino acids. CDR3 sequence (DNA): TGTGCCAGCAGCCTGACTCTACAAAACACCGGGGAGCTGTTTTTT. Encoded protein: CASSLTLQNTGELFF.

The rearrangement uses TRBV6-1 and TRBJ2-5; D is possibly TRBD1 (5 bases). This CDR3 is 14 amino acids long. Trimming removed 6 bases from V and 1 base from J, with 12 bases in between. Germline V gives CDR1 MNHNS, CDR2 SASEGT. This CDR3 is CASRATVLQETQYF. The CDR3 region has the DNA TGTGCCAGCAGAGCGACAGTACTCCAAGAGACCCAGTACTTC.